Sequencing of this T cell receptor (beta chain) was carried out in a study of T cell responses to AZD1222 COVID-19 vaccine. TCRdb's copy holds only in-frame clones and misses some; the assay was immunoSEQ multiplex PCR. The data contain just over 150,000 clones, less than 95% of them singletons. The germline CDR1 and CDR2 sequences are SGHDT and YYEEEE. V was cut by 5 bases and J by 0 bases, with 11 bases left in between. This CDR3 contains 14 residues. The TCR was taken from an adult in good health. This chain joins TRBV5-6 and TRBJ1-1; a possible D gene is TRBD1 (5 bases). The source was peripheral blood, collected on day 0 of AZD1222 vaccination. The CDR3 DNA sequence: TGTGCCAGCAGAAGGGGAGGGATGAACACTGAAGCTTTCTTT. Translated: CASRRGGMNTEAFF.